The 12 T cell receptor beta chains below all came from one sample that was sequenced in a study of identical twins. TCRdb re-analysed the 5' RACE reads in MiXCR, keeping a single row per CDR3 protein. The table has around 1.7 million distinct CDR3 sequences, around a third seen once. The sequencing input was cord blood. The receptor source for this set is a newborn girl in good health.

This clonotype has more than one count but fewer than ten. The chain carries TRBV29-1 and TRBJ2-1; 9 positions agree with TRBD2. The CDR3 is 14 residues long. The trim removed 4 bases at V and 4 bases at J, leaving 5 bases unmatched. The V gene's germline CDR1 is SQVTM and CDR2 ANQGSEA. CDR3 protein: CSVVRTSVYNEQFF. The CDR3 DNA reads as TGCAGCGTTGTACGGACTAGCGTATACAATGAGCAGTTCTTC.

As regards this clonotype: One junction end disagrees with the germline gene, perhaps due to a read error. V usage is TRBV24-1 and J usage is TRBJ2-3; TRBD2 might be the D (6 bases). This CDR3 has 14 residues. Germline CDR1 and CDR2: KGHDR and SFDVKD. CDR3 in amino acids: CAASASGSTDTQYF. The CDR3 DNA sequence: TGTGCCGCCAGTGCCAGCGGGTCCACAGATACGCAGTATTTT.

This clonotype showed up many times. This chain uses TRBV12-3 or TRBV12-4 with TRBJ2-5; D is perhaps TRBD1 (6 bases). V was pared by 5 bases and J by 1 base, with 14 bases between. The CDR3 runs 15 residues. CDR3: CASSIVDRFQETQYF. Here the CDR3 DNA reads TGTGCCAGCAGTATAGTCGACAGGTTCCAAGAGACCCAGTACTTC.

The chain couples TRBV20-1 to TRBJ2-1; 7 nucleotides align to TRBD2. The J call may not be correct, given that the DNA end is closer to TRBJ2-7. The germline V gene encodes CDR1 DFQATT and CDR2 SNEGSKA (reference sequence). The CDR3 contains 15 residues. The CDR3 DNA reads as TGCAGTGCAATGCGGGAGATCTCTCGATACAATGAGCAGTACTTC. Protein product: CSAMREISRYNEQYF.

About this clonotype itself: A much larger clone lies one base from this, so it may be a read error. CDR3: CSAGSFTDTQYF. CDR3 coding DNA: TGCAGCGCTGGATCCTTCACAGATACGCAGTATTTT. The chain recombines TRBV29-1 with TRBJ2-3; D gene ambiguous. This CDR3 comprises 12 residues. CDR1 and CDR2 (germline): SQVTM, ANQGSEA. V lost 7 bases to trimming and J lost 2 bases, with 10 bases between them.

This rearrangement joins TRBV29-1 to TRBJ2-2, with D possibly being TRBD2 (6 bases). The CDR3 covers 13 residues. Per the germline V gene, CDR1 is SQVTM and CDR2 is ANQGSEA. V was trimmed by 1 base and J by 4 bases, leaving 7 bases between them. Written as DNA, the CDR3 is TGCAGCGTTGAAGCAGCGGGCACCGGGGAGCTGTTTTTT. Encoded protein: CSVEAAGTGELFF.

A few counts support this clonotype. The V and J genes are TRBV20-1 and TRBJ2-1, with 8 bases lining up with TRBD1. The V segment lost 6 bases and the J segment 7 bases; nucleotides outside the gene matches: 14. Germline V gives CDR1 DFQATT, CDR2 SNEGSKA (reference sequence). The CDR3 totals 15 residues. CDR3 nucleotide sequence: TGCAGTGCCCGGACAGGGTCTACTATAAGGAATGAGCAGTTCTTC. It specifies CSARTGSTIRNEQFF.

The table lists this clonotype with many counts. The chain joins TRBV25-1 to TRBJ2-1, with TRBD2 identical over 10 bases. The trim removed 2 bases at V and 5 bases at J, leaving 0 bases unmatched. Germline V gives CDR1 MGHDK, CDR2 SYGVNS. The length of the CDR3 is 14 residues. CDR3 in DNA: TGTGCCAGCAGTGAACTAGCGGGAGACAATGAGCAGTTCTTC. This gives the protein CASSELAGDNEQFF.

The rearrangement uses TRBV27 and TRBJ1-2, with D possibly matching TRBD1 (6 bases). This CDR3 spans 16 amino acids. The V gene's germline CDR1 is MNHEY and CDR2 SMNVEV (reference sequence). Trimming took 5 bases from V and 5 from J, leaving 21 bases between them. The CDR3 DNA is TGTGCCAGCAGTGCCCTCGGAACAGGGAAGAGGTATGGCTACACCTTC. It translates to CASSALGTGKRYGYTF.

This clonotype was picked up one time. J is TRBJ2-5 and V is TRBV20-1; TRBD2 aligns across 9 bases. CDR1 is DFQATT and CDR2 is SNEGSKA in the germline V gene (reference sequence). The CDR3 covers 18 residues. V was pared by 0 bases and J by 4 bases, with 15 bases of the junction left unmatched. CDR3 bases: TGCAGTGCTAGAGATAAAGCACTAGCGGGCCCTCTTGGAGAGACCCAGTACTTC. This gives the protein CSARDKALAGPLGETQYF.

This clonotype has only a few counts. The chain links TRBV6-6 to TRBJ2-2, with 9 bases that match TRBD1. Unmatched junction bases numbered 4, after V lost 2 bases and J lost 6 bases. The germline CDR1 and CDR2 sequences are MNHNY and SVGAGI (reference sequence). The length of the CDR3 is 15 residues. The CDR3 loop reads CASSYPYRGPGELFF. CDR3 coding DNA: TGTGCCAGCAGTTACCCCTACAGGGGGCCCGGGGAGCTGTTTTTT.

The gene calls are TRBV28 and TRBJ2-5; tentative D call: TRBD2 (5 bases). Germline V lookup: CDR1 MDHEN, CDR2 SYDVKM. The CDR3 runs to 13 residues. Trimming shortened V by 2 bases and J by 5 bases, and 9 bases separated the two germline ends. The CDR3 loop reads CASSLIGVETQYF. The CDR3 DNA follows: TGTGCCAGCAGTTTAATCGGGGTGGAGACCCAGTACTTC.